Shown below are 30 T cell receptor beta chains from a single sample sequenced in a study of Ad26.COV2.S vaccination and SARS-CoV-2 variants. TCRdb's copy holds only in-frame clones and misses some; the assay was immunoSEQ multiplex PCR. The sample yields some 500,000 clones, roughly 89% seen once. Noted treatment: approximately 18 received Ad26.COV2.S at low or high dose, single or two shots; about 5 received placebo; per-sample allocation not given. Material that was analyzed had been drawn on day 63 after the first vaccine or placebo injection. The starting material was peripheral blood, obtained in a trial of Ad26.COV2.S vaccine versus placebo. The receptors shown here come from a person aged 18-65 years who received the Ad26.COV2.S COVID-19 vaccine or a placebo.

This chain connects TRBV19 to TRBJ1-3, with a tentative D call TRBD1 (6 bases). Germline assignment: CDR1 LNHDA and CDR2 SQIVND (reference sequence). This CDR3 is 13 amino acids long. The ends were cut back, 7 bases at V and 1 base at J, with 8 bases in the middle. CDR3 bases: TGTGCCAGTACAGGGGTTTCTGGAAACACCATATATTTT. It encodes CASTGVSGNTIYF.

This clone was seen a single time. The V gene is TRBV6-5, the J gene TRBJ1-1, with D hard to call. The germline CDR1 and CDR2 sequences are MNHEY and SVGAGI. V shed 5 bases and J shed 1 base, with 5 bases lying between them. This CDR3 comprises 12 residues. CDR3 region: CASSRQNTEAFF. CDR3 DNA: TGTGCCAGCAGTAGGCAGAACACTGAAGCTTTCTTT.

This clone was recorded once. The chain is built from TRBV6-5 and TRBJ2-7, with TRBD1 matching 7 bases. Trimming took 3 bases from V and 3 from J; bases not matched to a gene: 8. Germline V gene lookup returns CDR1 MNHEY and CDR2 SVGAGI. The CDR3 has 15 residues. CDR3 in amino acids: CASSYSGTVIYEQYF. The CDR3 bases are TGTGCCAGCAGTTATTCCGGGACAGTGATCTACGAGCAGTACTTC.

V gene TRBV6-1 combines with J gene TRBJ1-3, with D unclear. V shed 0 bases and J shed 4 bases, with 10 bases lying between them. This CDR3 is built from 15 residues. Germline CDR1 is MNHNS and CDR2 is SASEGT. The CDR3 DNA follows: TGTGCCAGCAGTGAAGCGCTCTCGTCGGGAAACACCATATATTTT. Translated: CASSEALSSGNTIYF.

This clone was seen just once. This chain connects TRBV6-5 to TRBJ2-1; 9 bases fit TRBD2. Trimming took 6 bases from V and 4 from J; bases not matched to a gene: 7. The V gene's germline CDR1 is MNHEY and CDR2 SVGAGI. This CDR3 is 15 amino acids long. CDR3 in amino acids: CASSQTSGPYNEQFF. In DNA, the CDR3 is TGTGCCAGCAGCCAAACTAGCGGGCCTTACAATGAGCAGTTCTTC.

This chain uses TRBV7-2 with TRBJ2-1; unclear D gene. CDR1 is SGHTA and CDR2 is FQGNSA in the germline V gene. The CDR3 totals 15 residues. The V end was cut by 5 bases, the J end by 10 bases, with 21 bases between. The CDR3: CASSLQGPVPAEQFF. CDR3 sequence (DNA): TGTGCCAGCAGCCTACAAGGGCCCGTTCCAGCCGAGCAGTTCTTC. Looking up the rest from reference TRBV7-2 and TRBJ2-1 gives the full variable domain: GAGVSQSPSNKVTEKGKDVELRCDPISGHTALYWYRQSLGQGLEFLIYFQGNSAPDKSGLPSDRFSAERTGGSVSTLTIQRTQQEDSAVYLCASSLQGPVPAEQFFGPGTRLTVL.

The V and J genes are TRBV14 and TRBJ2-3; 8 bases agree with TRBD1. Germline trimming cut 4 bases from V and 1 base from J; bases unmatched to any gene: 7. Germline V gene sequence: CDR1 SGHDN, CDR2 FVKESK. CDR3 size: 16 residues. CDR3 DNA sequence: TGTGCCAGCAGCCGTTTACGGGGACAGGGCACAGATACGCAGTATTTT. It codes for CASSRLRGQGTDTQYF.

This chain joins TRBV12-5 and TRBJ2-1; D call uncertain. From germline, CDR1 is LGHNT and CDR2 FRNRAP. The CDR3 is 14 residues long. With 7 bases removed from V and 6 bases from J, the gap between germline ends came to 16 bases. This CDR3 reads CASARWVVLNEQFF. The CDR3 nucleotides are TGTGCTAGTGCCCGGTGGGTCGTTCTCAATGAGCAGTTCTTC.

V and J are TRBV7-6 and TRBJ2-7, with 12 bases identical to TRBD1. Germline values: CDR1 SGHVS, CDR2 FNYEAQ. Trimming cost V 5 bases and J 4 bases; bases outside gene matches: 6. This CDR3 has 15 residues. The CDR3 sequence is CASSAGTGGFYEQYF. CDR3 bases: TGTGCCAGCAGCGCCGGGACAGGGGGCTTTTACGAGCAGTACTTC. Based on the CDR3 plus reference TRBV7-6 and TRBJ2-7, the full variable domain is GAGVSQSPRYKVTKRGQDVALRCDPISGHVSLYWYRQALGQGPEFLTYFNYEAQQDKSGLPNDRFSAERPEGSISTLTIQRTEQRDSAMYRCASSAGTGGFYEQYFGPGTRLTVT.

The chain recombines TRBV3-1 (or the pseudogene TRBV3-2) with TRBJ2-5, with TRBD1 as a possible D gene (5 bases). This CDR3 spans 13 amino acids. V was trimmed by 6 bases and J by 9 bases, leaving 17 bases between them. From germline, CDR1 is LGHDT and CDR2 YNNKEL (reference sequence). DNA for the CDR3: TGTGCCAGCAGTCCTGGTCCGCGCAGGGCCCAGTACTTC. Translated: CASSPGPRRAQYF.

This chain connects TRBV2 to TRBJ1-2; the D gene is possibly TRBD1 (6 bases). V lost 6 bases to trimming and J lost 2 bases, with 19 bases between them. The CDR3 length is 16 residues. Germline assignment: CDR1 SNHLY and CDR2 FYNNEI. In nucleotides, the CDR3 is TGTGCCAGCAGCAGCCGGGACACCCTCAGGAACTATGGCTACACCTTC. Protein sequence: CASSSRDTLRNYGYTF.

V and J are TRBV6-5 and TRBJ1-5; 9 bases align to TRBD1. The CDR3 covers 15 residues. With V trimmed by 6 bases and J by 5 bases, 8 bases remained unmatched. Germline V CDR1 and CDR2: MNHEY, SVGAGI. CDR3 loop: CASRPGTGIDQPQHF. The CDR3 DNA follows: TGTGCCAGCAGACCCGGGACAGGGATAGATCAGCCCCAGCATTTT.

This sequence joins TRBV3-1 (or the pseudogene TRBV3-2) and TRBJ1-2; 10 bases map to TRBD1. Germline V lookup: CDR1 LGHDT, CDR2 YNNKEL (reference sequence). The CDR3 has 19 residues. The ends lost 3 bases at V and 5 bases at J; junction bases unmatched: 18. The CDR3 loop reads CASSHLTMQTGTGDYGYTF. The CDR3 DNA sequence: TGTGCCAGCAGCCATCTGACCATGCAGACCGGGACAGGGGATTATGGCTACACCTTC.

This clone is a singleton in its sample. The genes are TRBV7-2 and TRBJ1-6; a possible D gene is TRBD1 (6 bases). Germline values: CDR1 SGHTA, CDR2 FQGNSA. V was pared by 2 bases and J by 5 bases, with 13 bases between. This CDR3 contains 16 residues. The DNA for the CDR3 is TGTGCCAGCAGCTTACACGGGCAGGGGAATAATTCACCCCTCCACTTT. Protein sequence: CASSLHGQGNNSPLHF.

This chain joins TRBV24-1 and TRBJ2-7; 9 nucleotides line up with TRBD1. Germline CDR1 is KGHDR and CDR2 is SFDVKD. The CDR3 length is 15 residues. Germline trimming cut 3 bases from V and 6 bases from J; bases unmatched to any gene: 8. The CDR3 nucleotides read TGTGCCACCAGTGATCCATCCGGGACAGGGTCCGAGCAGTACTTC. It encodes CATSDPSGTGSEQYF.

The chain recombines TRBV5-6 with TRBJ2-3; 11 bases line up with TRBD2. Germline V gene lookup returns CDR1 SGHDT and CDR2 YYEEEE. CDR3 size: 14 residues. V lost 4 bases to trimming and J lost 3 bases; unmatched junction nucleotides: 1. Here the CDR3 DNA reads TGTGCCAGCAGCCGACTAGCGGGAACAGATACGCAGTATTTT. Residues: CASSRLAGTDTQYF.

The chain combines TRBV12-3 or TRBV12-4 with TRBJ1-1, with D perhaps TRBD1 (5 bases). V was clipped by 3 bases and J by 5 bases, with 10 bases between them. CDR3 length: 13 residues. As DNA, the CDR3 is TGTGCCAGCAGTTTTGGGGCCGGGACTGAAGCTTTCTTT. It specifies CASSFGAGTEAFF.

V is TRBV6-6 and J is TRBJ2-3; D call uncertain. Trimming stripped 4 bases from V and 2 bases from J, with 10 bases between. The CDR3 spans 14 residues. Per germline, CDR1 MNHNY and CDR2 SVGAGI (reference sequence). The CDR3 reads CASSSRPDTDTQYF. CDR3 DNA: TGTGCCAGCAGTTCCCGACCCGACACAGATACGCAGTATTTT.

The CDR3 is CASSLEGADYGYTF. The CDR3 nucleotides are TGTGCCAGCAGCTTAGAGGGGGCAGATTATGGCTACACCTTC. The V and J genes are TRBV7-8 and TRBJ1-2, with 7 bases lining up with TRBD1. Germline V gene sequence: CDR1 SGHVS, CDR2 FQNEAQ. The J segment lost 5 bases and the V segment lost 1 base, leaving 4 bases of the junction unmatched. This CDR3 is 14 amino acids long. Drawing the rest from reference TRBV7-8 and TRBJ1-2, the complete variable domain is GAGVSQSPRYKVAKRGQDVALRCDPISGHVSLFWYQQALGQGPEFLTYFQNEAQLDKSGLPSDRFFAERPEGSVSTLKIQRTQQEDSAVYLCASSLEGADYGYTFGSGTRLTVV.

The chain couples TRBV6-2 or TRBV6-3 to TRBJ1-5; 9 positions agree with TRBD1. The CDR3 sequence is 15 residues long. V gave up 2 bases and J gave up 6 bases; unmatched junction bases: 5. From germline, CDR1 is MNHEY and CDR2 SVGEGT. The CDR3 loop is CASSYTHRGPQPQHF. CDR3 bases: TGTGCCAGCAGTTACACCCACAGGGGGCCTCAGCCCCAGCATTTT.

The chain employs TRBV19 and TRBJ1-6, with 7 bases fitting TRBD1. The CDR3 extends over 15 amino acids. V shed 6 bases and J 3 bases; nucleotides not matched to a gene: 5. Germline-derived CDR1 and CDR2 are LNHDA and SQIVND (reference sequence). CDR3 DNA: TGTGCCAGTAGGGCGGACAGGCTCTATAATTCACCCCTCCACTTT. It is translated as CASRADRLYNSPLHF.

J is TRBJ2-2 and V is TRBV15; 8 bases line up with TRBD1. CDR3 length equals 16 residues. Germline CDR1 reads LNHNV; CDR2 reads YYDKDF (reference sequence). The V segment lost 8 bases and the J segment 2 bases; nucleotides outside the gene matches: 10. The CDR3 DNA follows: TGTGCCACCCGACGTGGAGGACAGGGAAACACCGGGGAGCTGTTTTTT. It is translated as CATRRGGQGNTGELFF.

The chain is built from TRBV5-1 and TRBJ2-1; TRBD2 agrees at 7 bases. Germline V lookup: CDR1 SGHRS, CDR2 YFSETQ. Trimming removed 4 bases from V and 1 base from J; junction bases left unmatched: 8. The CDR3 loop spans 16 amino acids. The CDR3 protein is CASSVRLAASYNEQFF. The CDR3, as DNA: TGCGCCAGCAGCGTCCGACTAGCCGCATCCTACAATGAGCAGTTCTTC.

The chain uses TRBV7-2 and TRBJ2-1; TRBD2 matches 11 bases. The germline CDR1 and CDR2 sequences are SGHTA and FQGNSA. V gave up 2 bases and J gave up 9 bases; unmatched junction bases: 6. The CDR3 consists of 15 residues. The CDR3 protein is CASSLLAGGLGEQFF. In nucleotides, the CDR3 is TGTGCCAGCAGCTTACTAGCGGGGGGCCTGGGTGAGCAGTTCTTC.

The chain combines TRBV4-3 with TRBJ1-2; tentatively, D is TRBD1 (5 bases). There are 16 residues in the CDR3. V lost 0 bases to trimming and J lost 4 bases, with 15 bases between them. CDR1 and CDR2 from the germline V gene are LGHNA and YSLEER. The CDR3 nucleotides are TGCGCCAGCAGCCAAGAATTAGGGGTATTATCCTATGGCTACACCTTC. Its protein product is CASSQELGVLSYGYTF.

The gene calls are TRBV19 and TRBJ1-5, with D uncertain. The CDR3 is 15 amino acids. CDR1 and CDR2 (germline): LNHDA, SQIVND (reference sequence). Trimming removed 7 bases from V and 0 bases from J, with 13 bases in between. CDR3 sequence reads: CASTRAEYSNQPQHF. The CDR3 DNA follows: TGTGCCAGTACCCGGGCAGAGTATAGCAATCAGCCCCAGCATTTT.

The chain is built from TRBV5-8 and TRBJ1-4; D uncertain. The germline V gene has CDR1 SGHTS and CDR2 YDEGEE. With 4 bases removed from V and 4 bases from J, the gap between germline ends came to 14 bases. The CDR3 is 15 amino acids. DNA for the CDR3: TGTGCCAGCAGCCCGGGAGGAGCGGGTAATGAAAAACTGTTTTTT. Its translation: CASSPGGAGNEKLFF. The full variable domain, with the rest looked up from reference TRBV5-8 and TRBJ1-4, is EAGVTQSPTHLIKTRGQQATLRCSPISGHTSVYWYQQALGLGLQFLLWYDEGEERNRGNFPPRFSGRQFPNYSSELNVNALELEDSALYLCASSPGGAGNEKLFFGSGTQLSVL.

The gene calls are TRBV6-2 or TRBV6-3 and TRBJ1-1; maybe TRBD1 (6 bases). The germline V gene encodes CDR1 MNHEY and CDR2 SVGEGT. The CDR3 runs 14 residues. V dropped 3 bases and J dropped 9 bases, with 17 bases sitting between them. Here the CDR3 reads CASSYSPQGPKAFF. DNA for the CDR3: TGTGCCAGCAGTTATTCCCCACAGGGTCCAAAAGCTTTCTTT.

This sequence joins TRBV7-2 and TRBJ2-1; TRBD2 agrees at 7 bases. Trimming at V came to 2 bases and at J to 10 bases, leaving 5 bases not matched to a gene. Germline loops: CDR1 SGHTA, CDR2 FQGNSA. CDR3 length equals 13 residues. The CDR3 nucleotides read TGTGCCAGCAGCTTATTGTCAGCGGGGGAGCAGTTCTTC. Its translation: CASSLLSAGEQFF.

V is TRBV18 and J is TRBJ2-3; D uncertain. The CDR3 loop spans 16 amino acids. V shed 3 bases and J shed 5 bases, with 18 bases lying between them. Per the germline V gene, CDR1 is KGHSH and CDR2 is LQKENI. The DNA for the CDR3 is TGTGCCAGCTCACCGGCCCTCTCTGCGATTGGAGATACGCAGTATTTT. Translated, it gives CASSPALSAIGDTQYF.